Presented here are 27 T cell receptor beta chains from one specimen sequenced in a study of blood T cell repertoires in COVID-19. Clones were sequenced by immunoSEQ multiplex PCR, and TCRdb holds only the in-frame ones, with some missing. The repertoire has about 110,000 clones, roughly 87% of them found once; the top ten carry around 4.9%. The sequencing input was peripheral blood. Receptors originate from a human donor in a cohort sampled during active COVID-19.

The chain combines TRBV7-9 with TRBJ2-5; 7 nucleotides line up with TRBD1. V shed 3 bases, J shed 2 bases, and the junction held 6 bases outside the gene matches. The CDR3 spans 15 residues. Germline V gene data show CDR1 as SEHNR and CDR2 as FQNEAQ (reference sequence). CDR3 bases: TGTGCCAGCAGCTTCGGGTGGACAGGTCAAGAGACCCAGTACTTC. It translates to CASSFGWTGQETQYF.

As to this clone: Other DNA sequences from this sample encode an identical CDR3 as well. The CDR3, as DNA: TGTGCCAGCAGCTTGGACAGCTCTGGAAACACCATATATTTT. Translated, it gives CASSLDSSGNTIYF. J is TRBJ1-3 and V is TRBV7-9; a weak D match, TRBD1 (6 bases). Germline V CDR1 and CDR2: SEHNR, FQNEAQ (reference sequence). V lost 3 bases to trimming and J lost 0 bases, with 6 bases between them. This CDR3 comprises 14 residues.

The gene calls are TRBV9 and TRBJ2-5; TRBD2 is a possible D gene (6 bases). V shed 0 bases and J shed 6 bases, with 18 bases lying between them. Germline values: CDR1 SGDLS, CDR2 YYNGEE. This CDR3 is 16 amino acids long. CDR3 region: CASSVGLGGEWKTQYF. CDR3 in DNA: TGTGCCAGCAGCGTAGGGTTGGGGGGAGAGTGGAAGACCCAGTACTTC.

The CDR3 loop is CAWSVGPRGGDYSNQPQHF. CDR3 nucleotides: TGTGCCTGGAGTGTAGGGCCCCGGGGAGGGGATTATAGCAATCAGCCCCAGCATTTT. The genes are TRBV30 and TRBJ1-5; possible D gene TRBD1, 5 bases. Germline loops: CDR1 GTSNPN, CDR2 SVGIG (reference sequence). The CDR3 has 19 residues. V lost 0 bases, J lost 0 bases, and 21 bases lay in between.

The sample holds a few counts of this clone. The same CDR3 arises from other DNA sequences in this sample as well. The chain has TRBV5-1 and TRBJ2-1, with unresolved D. CDR1 is SGHRS and CDR2 is YFSETQ in the germline V gene. The V and J ends lost 1 base and 9 bases respectively, with 5 bases between them. The CDR3 extends over 11 amino acids. CDR3 in amino acids: CASSLTGEQFF. DNA of the CDR3: TGCGCCAGCAGCTTGACCGGTGAGCAGTTCTTC.

The CDR3, as DNA: TGCGCCAGCAAAGGGACTAGCGGTAGCTCCTACGAGCAGTACTTC. Its protein is CASKGTSGSSYEQYF. This chain uses TRBV5-1 with TRBJ2-7; 11 bases are a match to TRBD2. The CDR3 runs 15 residues. Germline assignment: CDR1 SGHRS and CDR2 YFSETQ. V trimming: 6 bases; J trimming: 0 bases; junction bases outside the gene matches: 5.

The sample holds a few counts of this clone. This chain uses TRBV19 with TRBJ2-6; D possibly corresponds to TRBD1 (5 bases). With 3 bases removed from V and 1 base from J, the gap between germline ends came to 13 bases. Looked up from germline, CDR1 is LNHDA and CDR2 is SQIVND (reference sequence). CDR3 length equals 17 residues. This CDR3 is CASSIRADSSGANVLTF. As DNA, the CDR3 is TGTGCCAGTAGTATCAGGGCAGATAGTTCTGGGGCCAACGTCCTGACTTTC. The complete variable domain, with remaining parts taken from reference TRBV19 and TRBJ2-6, reads DGGITQSPKYLFRKEGQNVTLSCEQNLNHDAMYWYRQDPGQGLRLIYYSQIVNDFQKGDIAEGYSVSREKKESFPLTVTSAQKNPTAFYLCASSIRADSSGANVLTFGAGSRLTVL.

J is TRBJ2-1 and V is TRBV27, with D perhaps TRBD2 (6 bases). Trimming took off 6 bases at V and 7 bases at J, with 19 bases between the two ends. The CDR3 is 15 amino acids. The V gene's germline CDR1 is MNHEY and CDR2 SMNVEV (reference sequence). The CDR3 sequence is CASRIWVEGRNEQFF. CDR3 DNA: TGTGCCAGCAGGATTTGGGTGGAGGGAAGAAATGAGCAGTTCTTC.

The rearrangement uses TRBV5-5 and TRBJ2-2; D not certain. Looked up from germline, CDR1 is SGHKS and CDR2 is YYEKEE (reference sequence). V lost 2 bases, J lost 0 bases, and 14 bases lay in between. This CDR3 is built from 17 residues. Here the CDR3 reads CASSFLFSKANTGELFF. The CDR3 DNA reads as TGTGCCAGCAGCTTTCTCTTTAGCAAAGCGAACACCGGGGAGCTGTTTTTT. Combining the CDR3 with reference TRBV5-5 and TRBJ2-2 gives the whole variable domain DAGVTQSPTHLIKTRGQQVTLRCSPISGHKSVSWYQQVLGQGPQFIFQYYEKEERGRGNFPDRFSARQFPNYSSELNVNALLLGDSALYLCASSFLFSKANTGELFFGEGSRLTVL.

V gene TRBV3-1 (or the pseudogene TRBV3-2) combines with J gene TRBJ2-7; a possible D gene is TRBD2 (6 bases). Between the trimmed V and J ends, which lost 4 bases and 6 bases, there was a span of 10 bases. This CDR3 has 12 amino acids. The germline V gene has CDR1 LGHDT and CDR2 YNNKEL (reference sequence). The CDR3 sequence: CASSPLGGEQYF. The CDR3 nucleotides read TGTGCCAGCAGCCCTCTGGGGGGCGAGCAGTACTTC.

The chain joins TRBV9 to TRBJ2-5; 9 positions match TRBD1. With 4 bases clipped from V and 5 bases from J, the junction kept 6 bases outside the gene matches. The CDR3 sequence is 14 residues long. Looked up from germline, CDR1 is SGDLS and CDR2 is YYNGEE. The CDR3, as DNA: TGTGCCAGCAGCCGGGACAGGGCTGCCGAGACCCAGTACTTC. Its protein is CASSRDRAAETQYF.

CDR3 amino acids: CSASLGFPQVTQYF. In DNA, the CDR3 is TGCAGTGCTAGTCTAGGTTTCCCTCAAGTTACGCAGTATTTT. The V call is TRBV20-1, the J call TRBJ2-3; no definite D call. V lost 3 bases and J lost 8, with 18 bases in between. This CDR3 has 14 amino acids. From germline, CDR1 is DFQATT and CDR2 SNEGSKA (reference sequence).

V gene TRBV7-8 combines with J gene TRBJ1-1; D remains unclear. Germline lookup yields CDR1 SGHVS and CDR2 FQNEAQ. V was pared by 4 bases and J by 1 base, with 7 bases between. The CDR3 sequence is 13 residues long. As DNA, the CDR3 is TGTGCCAGCAGCTGGGCTGGGAACACTGAAGCTTTCTTT. As protein: CASSWAGNTEAFF.

This chain links TRBV28 with TRBJ2-1; weak D call: TRBD1 (6 bases). CDR3 length: 16 residues. The V and J ends lost 2 bases and 9 bases respectively, with 20 bases between them. The V gene's germline CDR1 is MDHEN and CDR2 SYDVKM. CDR3 sequence: CASSLRGWQGGVEQFF. Written as DNA, the CDR3 is TGTGCCAGCAGTTTAAGGGGGTGGCAGGGTGGTGTTGAGCAGTTCTTC.

The chain is built from TRBV5-4 and TRBJ2-7; 7 nucleotides agree with TRBD1. In germline, CDR1 is SGHNT, CDR2 YYREEE (reference sequence). The CDR3 contains 16 residues. Trimming took 3 bases from V and 0 from J; bases not matched to a gene: 9. Written as DNA, the CDR3 is TGTGCCAGCAGCTCCGCTGCCGGGACAGCCTCCTACGAGCAGTACTTC. As protein: CASSSAAGTASYEQYF.

The V call is TRBV3-1 (or the pseudogene TRBV3-2), the J call TRBJ2-2, with D hard to call. V was shortened by 3 bases and J by 7 bases, with 12 bases between the two germline ends. This CDR3 has 14 residues. In germline, CDR1 is LGHDT, CDR2 YNNKEL (reference sequence). Written as DNA, the CDR3 is TGTGCCAGCAGCCAGCGGCATGTTAACGGGGAGCTGTTTTTT. Its translation is CASSQRHVNGELFF.

The chain combines TRBV5-6 with TRBJ2-7; 8 positions agree with TRBD2. The CDR3 runs to 15 residues. Germline-derived CDR1 and CDR2 are SGHDT and YYEEEE. Losses at the gene ends were 1 base for V and 2 bases for J; bases not matched to a gene: 5. In DNA, the CDR3 is TGTGCCAGCAGCTTGTACGGGACTAGTCCCTACGAGCAGTACTTC. This sequence encodes CASSLYGTSPYEQYF.

Remarks on this clone: At the DNA level, this CDR3 is encoded by other sequences in the same sample as well. V gene TRBV5-1 combines with J gene TRBJ2-4, with TRBD1 as a possible D gene (5 bases). From germline, CDR1 is SGHRS and CDR2 YFSETQ. CDR3 length: 14 amino acids. V dropped 0 bases and J dropped 4 bases, with 8 bases sitting between them. The CDR3 region has the DNA TGCGCCAGCAGCTTGGGAGACAGAAAAAACATTCAGTACTTC. This gives the protein CASSLGDRKNIQYF.

This clone has a handful of counts. The J gene is TRBJ2-2, the V gene TRBV5-6; a weak D match, TRBD1 (7 bases). The CDR3 spans 15 residues. The germline gives CDR1 SGHDT, CDR2 YYEEEE. With 0 bases removed from V and 5 bases from J, the gap between germline ends came to 11 bases. The CDR3 DNA reads as TGTGCCAGCAGCTTGGAGACAGGGAGGACCGGGGAGCTGTTTTTT. It codes for CASSLETGRTGELFF.

The chain is built from TRBV6-1 and TRBJ1-6; 7 bases align to TRBD1. CDR1 is MNHNS and CDR2 is SASEGT in the germline V gene. With 1 base clipped from V and 6 bases from J, the junction kept 0 bases outside the gene matches. There are 14 residues in the CDR3. This CDR3 reads CASSEGTGNSPLHF. The CDR3 nucleotides read TGTGCCAGCAGTGAAGGGACAGGTAATTCACCCCTCCACTTT.

J is TRBJ1-1 and V is TRBV29-1; D gene ambiguous. This CDR3 spans 11 amino acids. Germline V CDR1 and CDR2: SQVTM, ANQGSEA. The V gene lost 5 bases and the J gene lost 1 base, with 5 bases spanning the gap. The CDR3 sequence is CSVSWNTEAFF. The CDR3, as DNA: TGCAGCGTTAGCTGGAACACTGAAGCTTTCTTT.

The chain carries TRBV19 and TRBJ1-5, with TRBD1 matching 9 bases. CDR1 is LNHDA and CDR2 is SQIVND in the germline V gene (reference sequence). The CDR3 is 15 amino acids. Trimming removed 3 bases from V and 5 bases from J; junction bases left unmatched: 5. The CDR3 coding sequence is TGTGCCAGTAGTATCAACAGGGGGCTCGATCAGCCCCAGCATTTT. Protein: CASSINRGLDQPQHF.

The chain employs TRBV15 and TRBJ2-5, with 8 bases that match TRBD1. CDR3 size: 17 residues. Germline loops: CDR1 LNHNV, CDR2 YYDKDF (reference sequence). V was clipped by 2 bases and J by 4 bases; unmatched bases: 12. In DNA, the CDR3 is TGTGCCACCAGCAGATACCGAAGACAGGGGCTGATAGAGACCCAGTACTTC. Amino acids: CATSRYRRQGLIETQYF.

V usage is TRBV10-1 and J usage is TRBJ1-1; TRBD1 might be the D (6 bases). This CDR3 is 13 amino acids long. CDR1 and CDR2 from the germline V gene are WNHNN and SYGVQD (reference sequence). The V end lost 8 bases, the J end lost 1 base, and 11 bases lay between the germline ends. The CDR3 spells CASQGQRNTEAFF. In DNA form, the CDR3 reads TGCGCCAGCCAGGGACAAAGGAACACTGAAGCTTTCTTT.

The chain combines TRBV5-1 with TRBJ2-3; the match to TRBD1 covers 9 bases. The germline V gene has CDR1 SGHRS and CDR2 YFSETQ. V lost 2 bases to trimming and J lost 1 base; unmatched junction nucleotides: 8. The CDR3 loop spans 17 amino acids. The CDR3 DNA reads TGCGCCAGCAGCTTACAACCCCGGGACAGGGGCACAGATACGCAGTATTTT. It specifies CASSLQPRDRGTDTQYF.

The rearrangement uses TRBV7-9 and TRBJ2-3, with 8 bases identical to TRBD2. J was trimmed by 4 bases and V by 4 bases; bases with no gene match: 7. Germline CDR1 SEHNR, CDR2 FQNEAQ (reference sequence). The length of the CDR3 is 15 residues. The DNA of the CDR3 is TGTGCCAGCAGCTACGTGACTAGCGCGGCAGATACGCAGTATTTT. Protein: CASSYVTSAADTQYF.

The chain links TRBV11-1 to TRBJ1-1, with D perhaps matching TRBD1 (6 bases). With 6 bases removed from V and 1 base from J, the gap between germline ends came to 9 bases. CDR1 and CDR2 from the germline V gene are SGHAT and FQDESV (reference sequence). This CDR3 region has 13 residues. The CDR3 region has the DNA TGTGCCAGCAGAATGGGACAGAACACTGAAGCTTTCTTT. It codes for CASRMGQNTEAFF.